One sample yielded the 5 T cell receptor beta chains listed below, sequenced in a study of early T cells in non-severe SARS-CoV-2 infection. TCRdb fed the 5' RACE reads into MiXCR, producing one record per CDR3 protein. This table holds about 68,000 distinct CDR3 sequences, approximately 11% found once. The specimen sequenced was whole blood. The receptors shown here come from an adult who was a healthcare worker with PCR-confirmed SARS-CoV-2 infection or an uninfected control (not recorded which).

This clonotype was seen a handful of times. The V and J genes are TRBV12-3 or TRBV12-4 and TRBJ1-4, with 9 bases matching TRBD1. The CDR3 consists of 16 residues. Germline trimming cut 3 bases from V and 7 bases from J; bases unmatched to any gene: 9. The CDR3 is CASSLGQGVRREKLFF. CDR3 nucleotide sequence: TGTGCCAGCAGTTTGGGACAGGGAGTCCGCCGTGAAAAACTGTTTTTT.

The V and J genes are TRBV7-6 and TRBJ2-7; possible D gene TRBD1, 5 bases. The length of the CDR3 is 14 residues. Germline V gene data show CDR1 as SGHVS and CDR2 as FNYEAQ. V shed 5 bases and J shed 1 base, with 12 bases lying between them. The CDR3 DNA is TGTGCCAGCAGCCGCGACAGCCTATCCTACGAGCAGTACTTC. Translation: CASSRDSLSYEQYF.

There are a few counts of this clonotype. The CDR3 loop reads CASSFSGTETQYF. The CDR3 nucleotides are TGTGCCAGCAGCTTTAGCGGGACGGAGACCCAGTACTTC. J is TRBJ2-5 and V is TRBV7-6; 8 bases are shared with TRBD2. The CDR3 has 13 amino acids. The germline V gene encodes CDR1 SGHVS and CDR2 FNYEAQ. The J segment lost 5 bases and the V segment lost 3 bases, leaving 2 bases of the junction unmatched.

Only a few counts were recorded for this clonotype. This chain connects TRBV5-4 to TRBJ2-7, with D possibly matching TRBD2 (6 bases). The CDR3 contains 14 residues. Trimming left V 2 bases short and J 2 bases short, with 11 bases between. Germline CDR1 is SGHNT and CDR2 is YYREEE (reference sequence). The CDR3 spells CASSLGTSTYEQYF. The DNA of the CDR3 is TGTGCCAGCAGCTTAGGGACTTCCACCTACGAGCAGTACTTC.

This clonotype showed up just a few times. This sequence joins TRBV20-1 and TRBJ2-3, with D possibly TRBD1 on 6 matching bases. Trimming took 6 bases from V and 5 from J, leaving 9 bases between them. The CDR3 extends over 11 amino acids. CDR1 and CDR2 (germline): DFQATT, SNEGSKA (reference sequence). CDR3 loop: CSAPRGDTQYF. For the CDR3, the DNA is TGCAGTGCCCCCAGGGGAGATACGCAGTATTTT.